The 20 T cell receptor beta chains below all came from one sample that was sequenced in a study of OX40 agonist ivuxolimab in advanced cancers. TCRdb's copy holds only in-frame clones and misses some; the assay was immunoSEQ multiplex PCR. The table shows approximately 35,000 clones, with less than 85% occurring only once. Sequenced material: CD4+ or CD8+ T cells sorted from blood, taken in a trial of the OX40 agonist ivuxolimab. All receptors derive from an adult with an advanced solid tumor such as melanoma, head and neck, liver or kidney cancer.

This clone was seen only a few times. The chain employs TRBV12-5 and TRBJ2-3; D uncertain. The CDR3 covers 12 residues. The germline CDR1 and CDR2 sequences are LGHNT and FRNRAP. V lost 7 bases and J 6 bases, leaving 11 bases between the germline ends. The CDR3 DNA is TGTGCTAGTGCCTTTAGCAGCGATACGCAGTATTTT. Its protein is CASAFSSDTQYF.

The gene calls are TRBV9 and TRBJ2-1; tentatively, D is TRBD1 (6 bases). The CDR3 sequence is 13 residues long. With 4 bases removed from V and 8 bases from J, the gap between germline ends came to 13 bases. Germline CDR1 and CDR2: SGDLS and YYNGEE. The CDR3 DNA follows: TGTGCCAGCAGCAAACAGGGCTGGGATGAGCAGTTCTTC. This codes for CASSKQGWDEQFF.

The CDR3 reads CASSISGGGLGTQYF. CDR3 nucleotide sequence: TGTGCCAGCAGTATTAGCGGGGGGGGCCTGGGGACCCAGTACTTC. V gene TRBV28 combines with J gene TRBJ2-5; 11 nucleotides align to TRBD2. The CDR3 extends over 15 amino acids. Germline V gives CDR1 MDHEN, CDR2 SYDVKM. J was trimmed by 7 bases and V by 5 bases; bases with no gene match: 9.

This clone occurred a few times. V is TRBV4-1 and J is TRBJ1-1, with 7 positions matching TRBD1. The germline V gene encodes CDR1 MGHRA and CDR2 YSYEKL. V shed 4 bases, J shed 1 base, and the junction held 9 bases outside the gene matches. This CDR3 has 16 residues. The CDR3 nucleotides are TGCGCCAGCAGCCGCGCCTCCGGGACAGCGAACACTGAAGCTTTCTTT. Translation: CASSRASGTANTEAFF.

The rearrangement uses TRBV6-1 and TRBJ1-2; the D gene is possibly TRBD1 (6 bases). CDR1 is MNHNS and CDR2 is SASEGT in the germline V gene. The CDR3 has 13 amino acids. V shed 6 bases and J shed 3 bases, with 11 bases lying between them. The CDR3 sequence is CASSTGLDYGYTF. The CDR3 nucleotides read TGTGCCAGCAGCACAGGGTTGGACTATGGCTACACCTTC.

The chain combines TRBV5-8 with TRBJ1-6; 12 bases match TRBD1. After removal of 4 bases from V and 10 bases from J, the junction contained 9 bases not matched to a gene. The CDR3 totals 16 residues. Germline V gene data show CDR1 as SGHTS and CDR2 as YDEGEE. CDR3: CASSDPPGTGGSPLHF. CDR3 bases: TGTGCCAGCAGCGACCCCCCCGGGACAGGGGGCTCACCCCTCCACTTT.

Worth noting for this clone: The same CDR3 arises from other DNA sequences in this sample as well. The chain employs TRBV9 and TRBJ1-5; 7 bases map to TRBD1. After removal of 2 bases from V and 4 bases from J, the junction contained 3 bases not matched to a gene. Germline CDR1 reads SGDLS; CDR2 reads YYNGEE. CDR3 length: 14 amino acids. This CDR3 is CASSVGTDNQPQHF. CDR3 coding DNA: TGTGCCAGCAGCGTTGGGACAGATAATCAGCCCCAGCATTTT.

The chain recombines TRBV5-4 with TRBJ1-1, with D unclear. The CDR3 extends over 15 amino acids. V lost 0 bases and J 1 base, leaving 10 bases between the germline ends. Germline CDR1 and CDR2: SGHNT and YYREEE (reference sequence). CDR3 region: CASSLDYSRNTEAFF. The CDR3 nucleotides are TGTGCCAGCAGCTTGGATTACTCCAGGAACACTGAAGCTTTCTTT.

This clone was seen only once. The rearrangement joins TRBV14 to TRBJ1-2; no definite D call. V was trimmed by 5 bases and J by 7 bases, leaving 14 bases between them. This CDR3 has 13 residues. Germline values: CDR1 SGHDN, CDR2 FVKESK. The CDR3 DNA sequence: TGTGCCAGCAGCTTTTCCTACAGATCTGGCTACACCTTC. This encodes CASSFSYRSGYTF. The full variable domain, with the rest looked up from reference TRBV14 and TRBJ1-2, is EAGVTQFPSHSVIEKGQTVTLRCDPISGHDNLYWYRRVMGKEIKFLLHFVKESKQDESGMPNNRFLAERTGGTYSTLKVQPAELEDSGVYFCASSFSYRSGYTFGSGTRLTVV.

The gene calls are TRBV10-3 and TRBJ2-7, with a possible D match to TRBD2 (6 bases). The CDR3 is made up of 12 amino acids. The V end lost 4 bases, the J end lost 7 bases, and 11 bases lay between the germline ends. Germline V gene lookup returns CDR1 ENHRY and CDR2 SYGVKD. The CDR3 spells CAISAVEGEQYF. The CDR3 DNA reads TGTGCCATCAGTGCGGTGGAGGGGGAGCAGTACTTC.

The chain links TRBV5-1 to TRBJ2-1; 7 nucleotides align to TRBD1. This CDR3 region has 15 residues. J was trimmed by 4 bases and V by 0 bases; bases with no gene match: 4. Per the germline V gene, CDR1 is SGHRS and CDR2 is YFSETQ. CDR3 sequence (DNA): TGCGCCAGCAGCTTGGAAGGGGGCCCTTACAATGAGCAGTTCTTC. Encoded protein: CASSLEGGPYNEQFF. Based on the CDR3 plus reference TRBV5-1 and TRBJ2-1, the full variable domain is KAGVTQTPRYLIKTRGQQVTLSCSPISGHRSVSWYQQTPGQGLQFLFEYFSETQRNKGNFPGRFSGRQFSNSRSEMNVSTLELGDSALYLCASSLEGGPYNEQFFGPGTRLTVL.

The V gene is TRBV18, the J gene TRBJ1-4; D unclear. Per germline, CDR1 KGHSH and CDR2 LQKENI. The CDR3 consists of 15 residues. The germline V and J ends were trimmed by 3 bases and 0 bases, with 8 bases remaining between them. The CDR3 reads CASSPRLTTNEKLFF. CDR3 nucleotide sequence: TGTGCCAGCTCACCCCGGCTGACAACTAATGAAAAACTGTTTTTT.

This clone was observed once. Written as DNA, the CDR3 is TGCGCCAGCAGCTTCGGGACTTCGAGCGGCACAGATACGCAGTATTTT. It specifies CASSFGTSSGTDTQYF. The chain employs TRBV5-1 and TRBJ2-3; D might be TRBD2 (6 bases). The ends were cut back, 2 bases at V and 1 base at J, with 14 bases in the middle. Germline V CDR1 and CDR2: SGHRS, YFSETQ. The CDR3 spans 16 residues.

The chain combines TRBV2 with TRBJ2-7; 8 nucleotides match TRBD1. V lost 7 bases, J lost 1 base, and 6 bases stayed unmatched. The CDR3 totals 14 residues. CDR1 and CDR2 from the germline V gene are SNHLY and FYNNEI. CDR3 sequence reads: CASIPGGPSYEQYF. The CDR3 nucleotides read TGTGCCAGCATCCCAGGGGGCCCTTCCTACGAGCAGTACTTC.

J is TRBJ2-7 and V is TRBV7-9, with D perhaps TRBD1 or TRBD2 (5 bases each). V lost 5 bases to trimming and J lost 2 bases, with 10 bases between them. Germline V gene data show CDR1 as SEHNR and CDR2 as FQNEAQ (reference sequence). This CDR3 contains 13 residues. The CDR3 DNA reads TGTGCCAGCAGCCCAAAGGGACCCTACGAGCAGTACTTC. Translating gives CASSPKGPYEQYF. Based on the CDR3 plus reference TRBV7-9 and TRBJ2-7, the full variable domain is DTGVSQNPRHKITKRGQNVTFRCDPISEHNRLYWYRQTLGQGPEFLTYFQNEAQLEKSRLLSDRFSAERPKGSFSTLEIQRTEQGDSAMYLCASSPKGPYEQYFGPGTRLTVT.

The table lists this clone with a count of one. CDR3 nucleotides: TGTGCCAGCAGCCCCACGGCAACTAATGAAAAACTGTTTTTT. It codes for CASSPTATNEKLFF. This chain links TRBV7-8 with TRBJ1-4; the D is unclear. Trimming stripped 5 bases from V and 0 bases from J, with 7 bases between. CDR3 size: 14 residues. The germline V gene encodes CDR1 SGHVS and CDR2 FQNEAQ.

Concerning this clone: A junction boundary mismatches the germline segment, possibly from a read error. The chain employs TRBV7-2 and TRBJ1-3; D is perhaps TRBD1 (5 bases). Germline V gene data show CDR1 as SGHTA and CDR2 as FQGNSA. The CDR3 is 13 amino acids. The CDR3 sequence: CASSLDPRTAGNF. The CDR3 bases are TGTGCCAGCAGCTTAGACCCTAGAACCGCAGGGAATTTT.

The V call is TRBV7-6, the J call TRBJ1-3; D is unresolved. The length of the CDR3 is 12 residues. The germline V gene has CDR1 SGHVS and CDR2 FNYEAQ. V dropped 5 bases and J dropped 4 bases, with 6 bases sitting between them. The CDR3 loop is CASSTQGNTIYF. The DNA for the CDR3 is TGTGCCAGCAGCACCCAAGGAAACACCATATATTTT. Filled out from reference TRBV7-6 and TRBJ1-3, the complete variable domain reads GAGVSQSPRYKVTKRGQDVALRCDPISGHVSLYWYRQALGQGPEFLTYFNYEAQQDKSGLPNDRFSAERPEGSISTLTIQRTEQRDSAMYRCASSTQGNTIYFGEGSWLTVV.

The genes are TRBV9 and TRBJ1-1; TRBD1 agrees at 10 bases. Germline assignment: CDR1 SGDLS and CDR2 YYNGEE. V lost 5 bases to trimming and J lost 6 bases; unmatched junction nucleotides: 7. The CDR3 runs 14 residues. The CDR3 coding sequence is TGTGCCAGCAGTCTGGGACAGGGGAAGGCTGAAGCTTTCTTT. It translates to CASSLGQGKAEAFF.

A note on this clone: One end of the junction is discordant with germline, which a read error may explain. V gene TRBV30 combines with J gene TRBJ2-1; the D is unclear. Germline CDR1 GTSNPN, CDR2 SVGIG (reference sequence). The CDR3 is 11 residues long. The CDR3 loop is CAWSEDNEQFF. The CDR3, as DNA: TGTGCCTGGAGCGAAGACAACGAGCAGTTCTTC.